The TCR beta chain described here comes from a study of technical replicates of blood from a handful of donors. Germline V gives CDR1 SGHDT, CDR2 YYEEEE. The CDR3 consists of 16 residues. The trim removed 4 bases at V and 2 bases at J, leaving 10 bases unmatched. Generated by immunoSEQ multiplex PCR, the TCRdb table keeps only in-frame clones and is missing some. Seen here are 75,000 to 100,000 clones, less than 95% observed once, and the top ten hold roughly 0.31%. The chain uses TRBV5-6 and TRBJ2-3, with 7 bases lining up with TRBD2. Source material: T cells isolated from PBMCs. This TCR came from a human donor in good health. CDR3 nucleotides: TGTGCCAGCAGCCCCAGGAGGGCGGGGGTCACAGATACGCAGTATTTT. Its translation: CASSPRRAGVTDTQYF.